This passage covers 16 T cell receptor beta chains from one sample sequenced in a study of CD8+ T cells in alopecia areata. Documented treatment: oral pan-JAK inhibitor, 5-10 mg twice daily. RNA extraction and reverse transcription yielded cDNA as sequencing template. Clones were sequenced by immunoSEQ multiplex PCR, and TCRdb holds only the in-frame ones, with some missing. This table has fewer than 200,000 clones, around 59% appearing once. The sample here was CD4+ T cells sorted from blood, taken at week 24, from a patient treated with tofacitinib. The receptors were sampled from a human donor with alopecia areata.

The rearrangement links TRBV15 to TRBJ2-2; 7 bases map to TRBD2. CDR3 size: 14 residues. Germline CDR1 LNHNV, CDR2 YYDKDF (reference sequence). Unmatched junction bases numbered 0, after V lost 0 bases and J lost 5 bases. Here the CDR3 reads CATSRERGTGELFF. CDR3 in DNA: TGTGCCACCAGCAGAGAGCGGGGGACCGGGGAGCTGTTTTTT. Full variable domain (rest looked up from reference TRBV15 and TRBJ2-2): DAMVIQNPRYQVTQFGKPVTLSCSQTLNHNVMYWYQQKSSQAPKLLFHYYDKDFNNEADTPDNFQSRRPNTSFCFLDIRSPGLGDTAMYLCATSRERGTGELFFGEGSRLTVL.

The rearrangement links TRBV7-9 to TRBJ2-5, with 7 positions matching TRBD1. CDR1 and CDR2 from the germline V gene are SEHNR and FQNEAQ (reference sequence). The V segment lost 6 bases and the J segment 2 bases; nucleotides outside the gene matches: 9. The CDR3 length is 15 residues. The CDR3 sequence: CASRTGAASQETQYF. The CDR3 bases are TGTGCCAGCAGAACAGGGGCTGCGTCACAAGAGACCCAGTACTTC.

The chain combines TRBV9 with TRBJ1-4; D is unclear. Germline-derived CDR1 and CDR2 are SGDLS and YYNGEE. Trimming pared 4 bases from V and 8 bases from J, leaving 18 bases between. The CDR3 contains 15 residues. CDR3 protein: CASSLDMGSAEKLFF. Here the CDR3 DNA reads TGTGCCAGCAGCCTAGATATGGGTTCCGCGGAAAAACTGTTTTTT.

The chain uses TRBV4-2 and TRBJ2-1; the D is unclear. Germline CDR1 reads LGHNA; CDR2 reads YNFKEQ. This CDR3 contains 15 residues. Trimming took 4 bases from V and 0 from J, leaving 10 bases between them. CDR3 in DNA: TGTGCCAGCAGCCCAAGTGGATTCTCCTACAATGAGCAGTTCTTC. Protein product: CASSPSGFSYNEQFF.

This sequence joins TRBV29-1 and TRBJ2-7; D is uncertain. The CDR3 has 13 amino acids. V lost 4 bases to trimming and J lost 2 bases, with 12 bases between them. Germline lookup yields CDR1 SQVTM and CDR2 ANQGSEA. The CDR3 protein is CSVVHAGAYEQYF. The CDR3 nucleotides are TGCAGCGTTGTCCACGCAGGCGCCTACGAGCAGTACTTC.

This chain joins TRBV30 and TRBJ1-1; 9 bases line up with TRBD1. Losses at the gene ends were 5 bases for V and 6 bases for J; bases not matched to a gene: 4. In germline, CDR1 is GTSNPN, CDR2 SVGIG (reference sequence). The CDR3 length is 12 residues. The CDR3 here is CAWGDRVSEAFF. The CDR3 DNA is TGTGCCTGGGGGGACAGGGTCTCTGAAGCTTTCTTT.

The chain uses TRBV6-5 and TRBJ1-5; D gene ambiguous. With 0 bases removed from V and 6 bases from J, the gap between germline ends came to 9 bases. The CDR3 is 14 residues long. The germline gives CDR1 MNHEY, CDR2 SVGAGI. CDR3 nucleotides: TGTGCCAGCAGTTACTCGAGGGCGTTTCAGCCCCAGCATTTT. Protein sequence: CASSYSRAFQPQHF.

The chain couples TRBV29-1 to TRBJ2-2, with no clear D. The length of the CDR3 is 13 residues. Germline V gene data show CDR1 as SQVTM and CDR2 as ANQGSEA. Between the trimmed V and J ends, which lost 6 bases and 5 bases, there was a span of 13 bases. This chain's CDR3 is CSVRDGPTGELFF. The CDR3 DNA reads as TGCAGCGTAAGAGATGGACCAACCGGGGAGCTGTTTTTT.

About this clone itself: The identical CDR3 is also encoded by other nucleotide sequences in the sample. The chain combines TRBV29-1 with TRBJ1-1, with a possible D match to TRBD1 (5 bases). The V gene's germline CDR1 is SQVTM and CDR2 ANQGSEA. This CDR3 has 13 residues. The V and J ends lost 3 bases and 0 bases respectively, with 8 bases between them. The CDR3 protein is CSVDRQLNTEAFF. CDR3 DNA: TGCAGCGTTGATAGACAGTTGAACACTGAAGCTTTCTTT.

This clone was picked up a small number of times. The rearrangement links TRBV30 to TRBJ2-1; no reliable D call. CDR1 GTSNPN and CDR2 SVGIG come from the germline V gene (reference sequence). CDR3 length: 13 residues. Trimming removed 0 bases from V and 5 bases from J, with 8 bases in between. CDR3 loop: CAWSVGQHNEQFF. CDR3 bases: TGTGCCTGGAGTGTAGGCCAGCACAATGAGCAGTTCTTC.

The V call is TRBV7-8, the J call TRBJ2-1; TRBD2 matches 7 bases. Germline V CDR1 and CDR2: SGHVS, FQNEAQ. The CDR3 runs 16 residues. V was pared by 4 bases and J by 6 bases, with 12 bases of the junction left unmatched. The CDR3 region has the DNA TGTGCCAGCAGCTCACAACTAGCGACCCACTCCAATGAGCAGTTCTTC. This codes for CASSSQLATHSNEQFF.

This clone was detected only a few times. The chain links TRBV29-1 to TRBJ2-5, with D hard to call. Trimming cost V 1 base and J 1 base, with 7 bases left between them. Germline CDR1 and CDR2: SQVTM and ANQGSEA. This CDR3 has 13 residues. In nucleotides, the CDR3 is TGCAGCGTTGAAGGACGACCCCAAGAGACCCAGTACTTC. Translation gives CSVEGRPQETQYF. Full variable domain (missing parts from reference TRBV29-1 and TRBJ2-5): SAVISQKPSRDICQRGTSLTIQCQVDSQVTMMFWYRQQPGQSLTLIATANQGSEATYESGFVIDKFPISRPNLTFSTLTVSNMSPEDSSIYLCSVEGRPQETQYFGPGTRLLVL.

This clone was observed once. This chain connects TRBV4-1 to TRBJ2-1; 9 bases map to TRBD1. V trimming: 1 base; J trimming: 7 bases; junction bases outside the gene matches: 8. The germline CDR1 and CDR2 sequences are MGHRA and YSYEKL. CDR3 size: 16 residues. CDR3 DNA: TGCGCCAGCAGCCAAGGTCTGGGACAGGGTTGGAATGAGCAGTTCTTC. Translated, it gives CASSQGLGQGWNEQFF.

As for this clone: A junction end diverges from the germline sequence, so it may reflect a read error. CDR3 region: CASSQDLRYSSPLHF. CDR3 bases: TGTGCCAGCAGCCAAGACTTGCGGTATAGTTCACCCCTCCACTTT. The V gene is TRBV4-2, the J gene TRBJ1-6; no clear D. This CDR3 has 15 residues. Germline assignment: CDR1 LGHNA and CDR2 YNFKEQ.

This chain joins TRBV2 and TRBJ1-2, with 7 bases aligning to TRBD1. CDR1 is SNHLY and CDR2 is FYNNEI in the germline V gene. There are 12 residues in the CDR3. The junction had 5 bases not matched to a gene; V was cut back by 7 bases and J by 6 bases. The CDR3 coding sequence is TGTGCCAGCACTCGAACAGGGGATGGCTACACCTTC. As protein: CASTRTGDGYTF.

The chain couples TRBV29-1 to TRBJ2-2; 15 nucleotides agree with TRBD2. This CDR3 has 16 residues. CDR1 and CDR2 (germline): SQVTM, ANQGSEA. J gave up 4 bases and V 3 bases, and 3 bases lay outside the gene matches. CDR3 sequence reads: CSVDGTSGGITGELFF. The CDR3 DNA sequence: TGCAGCGTTGACGGGACTAGCGGGGGGATCACCGGGGAGCTGTTTTTT.